Shown below are 12 T cell receptor beta chains from a single sample sequenced in a study of T cells in Graves' hyperthyroidism and ophthalmopathy. RNA transcripts gave rise to amplified TCR beta CDR3 regions. First-round RT-PCR targeting the TCR CDR3 was performed with the HTBI primer set. TCRdb reanalysed the multiplex PCR reads using MiXCR and keeps one entry per CDR3 protein. Of hundreds of thousands of distinct CDR3 sequences in the sample, roughly 20% are singletons; the top ten hold 34%. Sequencing input: blood. These receptors were collected from a man aged 30 to 45 with Graves' ophthalmopathy.

The chain carries TRBV12-3 or TRBV12-4 and TRBJ2-1, with 11 nucleotides matching TRBD2. Unmatched junction bases numbered 6, after V lost 5 bases and J lost 6 bases. The CDR3 is 15 residues long. In DNA form, the CDR3 reads TGTGCCAGCAGTGTAGGACTAGCGGGTATCAATGAGCAGTTCTTC. Protein: CASSVGLAGINEQFF.

The rearrangement joins TRBV19 to TRBJ2-3, with D perhaps matching TRBD1 (6 bases). Germline-derived CDR1 and CDR2 are LNHDA and SQIVND (reference sequence). The CDR3 loop spans 15 amino acids. Trimming took 3 bases from V and 2 from J, leaving 12 bases between them. CDR3 nucleotide sequence: TGTGCCAGTAGTATGGGGGCGACCTACACAGATACGCAGTATTTT. This encodes CASSMGATYTDTQYF.

This chain connects TRBV7-9 to TRBJ2-2; D is perhaps TRBD1 (5 bases). The CDR3 spans 13 residues. Germline CDR1 is SEHNR and CDR2 is FQNEAQ (reference sequence). Trimming shortened V by 5 bases and J by 4 bases, and 8 bases separated the two germline ends. CDR3 amino acids: CASSPDTTGELFF. CDR3 bases: TGTGCCAGCAGCCCGGACACCACCGGGGAGCTGTTTTTT.

The chain recombines TRBV5-6 with TRBJ2-3; unclear D gene. This CDR3 has 13 amino acids. Trimming removed 5 bases at V and 4 bases at J, with 11 bases between. The germline gives CDR1 SGHDT, CDR2 YYEEEE. This CDR3 reads CASSSQVPDTQYF. Here the CDR3 DNA reads TGTGCCAGCAGTAGTCAGGTTCCAGATACGCAGTATTTT.

This clonotype was counted many times. The chain has TRBV5-1 and TRBJ2-3; D is possibly TRBD1 (6 bases). V was shortened by 5 bases and J by 0 bases, with 13 bases between the two germline ends. Per the germline V gene, CDR1 is SGHRS and CDR2 is YFSETQ. This CDR3 is built from 15 residues. CDR3 sequence reads: CASRAQGSSTDTQYF. In DNA, the CDR3 is TGCGCCAGCAGGGCACAGGGCTCCAGCACAGATACGCAGTATTTT. Using reference TRBV5-1 and TRBJ2-3 for the parts outside the CDR3, the full variable domain is KAGVTQTPRYLIKTRGQQVTLSCSPISGHRSVSWYQQTPGQGLQFLFEYFSETQRNKGNFPGRFSGRQFSNSRSEMNVSTLELGDSALYLCASRAQGSSTDTQYFGPGTRLTVL.

This clonotype was detected many times. The V gene is TRBV5-1, the J gene TRBJ2-7; 14 positions agree with TRBD2. The germline gives CDR1 SGHRS, CDR2 YFSETQ. The CDR3 consists of 14 residues. Trimming took 4 bases from V and 7 from J; bases not matched to a gene: 4. The CDR3 region has the DNA TGCGCCAGCAGCCAGGGACTAGCGGGAGAGGAGCAGTACTTC. This sequence encodes CASSQGLAGEEQYF.

The chain has TRBV27 and TRBJ2-5, with D hard to call. CDR1 MNHEY and CDR2 SMNVEV come from the germline V gene (reference sequence). The CDR3 totals 14 residues. Trimming removed 3 bases from V and 5 bases from J, with 13 bases in between. The CDR3 coding sequence is TGTGCCAGCAGTTTTAATACCCTGGTCGAGACCCAGTACTTC. Its protein product is CASSFNTLVETQYF.

This clonotype was counted ten times or more. V gene TRBV11-2 combines with J gene TRBJ2-7, with D hard to call. The length of the CDR3 is 16 residues. V lost 1 base and J lost 0, with 13 bases in between. The germline V gene encodes CDR1 SGHAT and CDR2 FQNNGV. The CDR3, as DNA: TGTGCCAGCAGCTTAGTGAGCACCCCAGTCTCCTACGAGCAGTACTTC. Its protein product is CASSLVSTPVSYEQYF.

In its sample, this clonotype was seen many times. The chain has TRBV11-2 and TRBJ2-7; 8 bases map to TRBD1. CDR3 length: 13 amino acids. Germline CDR1 and CDR2: SGHAT and FQNNGV. Unmatched junction bases numbered 6, after V lost 6 bases and J lost 5 bases. The CDR3 DNA is TGTGCCAGCAGATCGGGACAGGCTGACGAGCAGTACTTC. Protein sequence: CASRSGQADEQYF.

This clonotype has more than one count but fewer than ten. V usage is TRBV10-3 and J usage is TRBJ2-1, with D perhaps TRBD2 (7 bases). This CDR3 has 14 residues. Germline V gene lookup returns CDR1 ENHRY and CDR2 SYGVKD. V was trimmed by 8 bases and J by 6 bases, leaving 17 bases between them. The CDR3 spells CAIGEGGFSNEQFF. The CDR3 nucleotides read TGTGCCATCGGGGAGGGGGGGTTCTCCAATGAGCAGTTCTTC.

The J gene is TRBJ2-2, the V gene TRBV7-9; D call uncertain. The V end lost 4 bases, the J end lost 4 bases, and 16 bases lay between the germline ends. Per the germline V gene, CDR1 is SEHNR and CDR2 is FQNEAQ (reference sequence). This CDR3 is 16 amino acids long. CDR3 loop: CASSSHSLESTGELFF. In DNA form, the CDR3 reads TGTGCCAGCAGCTCACATAGCCTAGAGAGCACCGGGGAGCTGTTTTTT.

The chain links TRBV7-2 to TRBJ2-7, with no clear D. V lost 1 base to trimming and J lost 9 bases, with 10 bases between them. Germline V CDR1 and CDR2: SGHTA, FQGNSA. This CDR3 contains 12 residues. The CDR3 bases are TGTGCCAGCAGCTTAGAGGTTGGGGTGCAGTACTTC. Encoded protein: CASSLEVGVQYF.